This T cell receptor (beta chain) was sequenced for a study of CD8 T cells in Susac syndrome. Reverse transcription of roughly 0.5 to 1 ug RNA was carried out with random hexamers. TCRdb itself ran the immunoSEQ multiplex PCR reads through MiXCR, one entry per CDR3 protein. Here the sample spans tens of thousands of distinct CDR3 sequences, more than 85% being singletons. As judged by recently defined diagnostic criteria, patients with Susac syndrome had definite or probable disease. Germline assignment: CDR1 GTSNPN and CDR2 SVGIG (reference sequence). The CDR3 has 11 residues. The V gene end was trimmed by 6 bases and the J gene end by 6 bases; junction bases not matched to a gene: 2. Study-level points and caveats: The TCR sequencing and HLA analysis in the study involved a relatively small number of individuals, as the study acknowledged.

Comment on this clonotype: Its matching antigen is unknown.

The V call is TRBV30, the J call TRBJ1-1, with TRBD1 matching 9 bases. The sequencing input was CD8+ T cells from PBMCs. The receptor was derived from a human donor with Susac syndrome. The CDR3 DNA sequence: TGTGCCTGCGACAGGGGGGCTGAAGCTTTCTTT. Translating it yields CACDRGAEAFF.